This TCR beta chain was sequenced for a study of shared clonotypes between healthy human individuals. CDR3 length equals 13 residues. V lost 5 bases, J lost 0 bases, and 5 bases lay in between. In germline, CDR1 is MNHEY, CDR2 SMNVEV (reference sequence). The study drew all its donors from Caucasian adults living in Nashville, Tennessee. As concerns this clone: Its specificity is unknown. Within the sample, other DNA sequences also encode this same CDR3.

General study findings and limits: Only blood was sampled, and tissue TCR repertoires likely differ from blood ones. Rarefaction indicated that sorted-subset sequencing remained incomplete although depth was large.

Authors' data handling: Because ImmunoSEQ provided only junction sequences with no quality scores, the filtering differed. Clones were sequenced by immunoSEQ multiplex PCR, and TCRdb holds only the in-frame ones, with some missing. The D gene and trimming were derived from the DNA, and the V and J assignments and clone size from that table. Of 2 million to 2.5 million clones in the sample, approximately 90% were seen once. Material for sequencing was naive CD4+ T cells from PBMCs. Noted subset: CD45RA+ positively selected. The source is a man aged 18 to 29 in good health. Some clones in this sample may be carry-over from other donors' samples. The chain recombines TRBV27 with TRBJ2-1; D gene ambiguous. CDR3 residues: CASSRSSYNEQFF. Here the CDR3 DNA reads TGTGCCAGCAGTAGAAGCTCCTACAATGAGCAGTTCTTC.